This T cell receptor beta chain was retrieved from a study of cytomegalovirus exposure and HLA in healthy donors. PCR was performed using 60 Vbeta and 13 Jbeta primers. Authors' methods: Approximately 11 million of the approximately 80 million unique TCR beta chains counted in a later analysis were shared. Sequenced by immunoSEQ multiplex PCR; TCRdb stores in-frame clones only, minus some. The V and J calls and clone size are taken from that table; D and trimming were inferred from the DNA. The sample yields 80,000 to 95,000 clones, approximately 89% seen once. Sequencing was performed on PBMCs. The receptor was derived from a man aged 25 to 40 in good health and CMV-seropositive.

The DNA for the CDR3 is TGTGCCACCCTCGGGAAGGGCCCCTACGAGCAGTACTTC. It translates to CATLGKGPYEQYF. This sequence joins TRBV27 and TRBJ2-7; tentatively, D is TRBD2 (5 bases). Germline V lookup: CDR1 MNHEY, CDR2 SMNVEV (reference sequence). With 10 bases removed from V and 2 bases from J, the gap between germline ends came to 15 bases. This CDR3 region has 13 residues.